These 4 T cell receptor beta chains originate from one sample sequenced in a study of T cells after yellow fever vaccination. TCRdb processed the 5' RACE reads anew with MiXCR; each CDR3 protein has one entry. The data hold 300,000 to 400,000 distinct CDR3 sequences, with about 6% observed a single time. The sequenced sample was PBMCs, obtained 5 days after the yellow fever booster vaccination. All receptors come from a man between 25 and 39 years old who received the YFV17D yellow fever vaccine.

In its sample, this clonotype was seen a few times. V gene TRBV28 combines with J gene TRBJ2-2; D uncertain. The CDR3 has 15 residues. Germline-derived CDR1 and CDR2 are MDHEN and SYDVKM. The V and J ends lost 4 bases and 8 bases respectively, with 17 bases between them. The chain's CDR3 is CASSSPQALGGELFF. CDR3 nucleotides: TGTGCCAGCAGTTCTCCCCAGGCCCTGGGTGGGGAGCTGTTTTTT.

The chain carries TRBV6-5 and TRBJ2-3; D gene unclear. From germline, CDR1 is MNHEY and CDR2 SVGAGI. The germline V and J ends were trimmed by 2 bases and 4 bases, with 7 bases remaining between them. The CDR3 spans 13 residues. The CDR3 nucleotides read TGTGCCAGCAGTTACGGCGCCGCAGATACGCAGTATTTT. Its translation is CASSYGAADTQYF.

This clonotype was counted ten times or more. The rearrangement joins TRBV7-2 to TRBJ2-2; D is unclear. CDR1 SGHTA and CDR2 FQGNSA come from the germline V gene. Trimming took 1 base from V and 6 from J, leaving 9 bases between them. This CDR3 comprises 14 residues. The CDR3 DNA reads as TGTGCCAGCAGCTTAGTTGTGGTTGCCGGGGAGCTGTTTTTT. It encodes CASSLVVVAGELFF.

This clonotype was counted between two and nine times. The CDR3 DNA reads TGCAGTGCTTCCGACAGGGTTGGCTATGGCTACACCTTC. Protein sequence: CSASDRVGYGYTF. The chain couples TRBV20-1 to TRBJ1-2; 7 bases map to TRBD1. The CDR3 contains 13 residues. The trim removed 5 bases at V and 4 bases at J, leaving 7 bases unmatched. CDR1 and CDR2 (germline): DFQATT, SNEGSKA (reference sequence).